This is a list of T cell receptor beta chains from one sample in a study of response to subunit inactivated influenza vaccine. Via MiXCR, TCRdb re-called the RT-PCR reads, giving one row per CDR3 protein. The table includes hundreds of thousands of distinct CDR3 sequences, roughly 12% detected once. These data also featured in a second study, about T cells expressing NK-cell markers.

This material consisted of PBMCs from blood, taken on the day of vaccination. Every receptor here comes from a man in his fifties or sixties who received an inactivated influenza vaccine. The CDR3 runs from the conserved cysteine through the conserved F or W. D genes are given only for firm matches. Clone size is not always given. Where it is, it says once, few, many or a class for expanded clones.

J: TRBJ2-1; D: -; V: TRBV5-1; size: few; length: 15; DNA: TGCGCCAGCAGCTTGGACGGGGGCTTTGACAATGAGCAGTTCTTC; CDR3: CASSLDGGFDNEQFF
J: TRBJ1-2; D: -; V: TRBV20-1; size: few; length: 13; DNA: TGCAGTCCCCTCCCGACAGAGAACTATGGCTACACCTTC; CDR3: CSPLPTENYGYTF
J: TRBJ2-1; D: TRBD1; V: TRBV6-2/TRBV6-3; size: many; length: 15; DNA: TGTGCCAGCAGTGGCCGGGACAGGGGGCTTAATGAGCAGTTCTTC; CDR3: CASSGRDRGLNEQFF
J: TRBJ2-1; D: TRBD2; V: TRBV11-2; size: -; length: 15; DNA: TGTGCCAGCAGCATGAGCGGGAGCTCCTACAATGAGCAGTTCTTC; CDR3: CASSMSGSSYNEQFF
J: TRBJ2-7; D: TRBD2; V: TRBV28; size: -; length: 19; DNA: TGTGCCAGCAGTTTATCCCTAGCGGGAGGCCACCTCGTAGGTTACGAGCAGTACTTC; CDR3: CASSLSLAGGHLVGYEQYF
J: TRBJ1-1; D: TRBD1; V: TRBV18; size: many; length: 14; DNA: TGTGCCAGCTCACCAAGCAGGGGGGACACTGAAGCTTTCTTT; CDR3: CASSPSRGDTEAFF
J: TRBJ2-1; D: TRBD2; V: TRBV2; size: few; length: 15; DNA: TGTGCCAGCAGCCAAGCGGGGGGGCCAATCAATGAGCAGTTCTTC; CDR3: CASSQAGGPINEQFF
J: TRBJ2-5; D: TRBD2; V: TRBV28; size: -; length: 15; DNA: TGTGCCAGCAGCCTTGATAGCGGGCGACAAGAGACCCAGTACTTC; CDR3: CASSLDSGRQETQYF
J: TRBJ2-5; D: -; V: TRBV5-6; size: many; length: 13; DNA: TGTGCCAGCAGTCTTAGGGCTGCGGAGACCCAGTACTTC; CDR3: CASSLRAAETQYF
J: TRBJ2-6; D: -; V: TRBV10-3; size: few; length: 17; DNA: TGTGCCATCAGTGAAACACAGGGCGGAACTGGGGCCAACGTCCTGACTTTC; CDR3: CAISETQGGTGANVLTF
J: TRBJ2-3; D: -; V: TRBV6-1; size: few; length: 15; DNA: TGTGCCAGCAGACGTACTCCATTTAGCACAGATACGCAGTATTTT; CDR3: CASRRTPFSTDTQYF
J: TRBJ2-7; D: -; V: TRBV7-2; size: -; length: 11; DNA: TGTGCCAGCAGCTTATCCTACGAGCAGCACTTC; CDR3: CASSLSYEQHF
J: TRBJ2-5; D: TRBD2; V: TRBV2; size: -; length: 18; DNA: TGTGCCAGCAGACCCCCGGGACTAGCGGGGATCGGGGGCGAGACCCAGTACTTC; CDR3: CASRPPGLAGIGGETQYF
J: TRBJ2-3; D: -; V: TRBV18; size: -; length: 14; DNA: TGTGCCAGCTCACCATCGACCCACACAGATACGCAGTATTTT; CDR3: CASSPSTHTDTQYF
J: TRBJ2-7; D: TRBD2; V: TRBV27; size: -; length: 16; DNA: TGTGCCAGCAGTAAGGATGCGGGGGGGACGGCCTACGAGCAGTACTTC; CDR3: CASSKDAGGTAYEQYF
J: TRBJ2-3; D: TRBD2; V: TRBV20-1; size: few; length: 16; DNA: TGCAGTGCCCCCCCGGGGGGGGATATAAGCACAGATACGCAGTATTTT; CDR3: CSAPPGGDISTDTQYF
J: TRBJ2-5; D: TRBD1; V: TRBV25-1; size: -; length: 16; DNA: TGTGCCAGCAGGGGCACCGGGACAGGGGTGAAAGAGACCCAGTACTTC; CDR3: CASRGTGTGVKETQYF
J: TRBJ2-7; D: -; V: TRBV23-1; size: -; length: 12; DNA: TGCGCCAGCACGGACAGAAACCACGAGCAGTACTTC; CDR3: CASTDRNHEQYF
J: TRBJ2-5; D: -; V: TRBV11-2; size: -; length: 18; DNA: TGTGCCAGCAGCTTGAAAATCCCACGGGGAAACTCGGGGGAGACCCAGTACTTC; CDR3: CASSLKIPRGNSGETQYF
J: TRBJ1-1; D: -; V: TRBV4-2; size: few; length: 14; DNA: TGTGCCAGCAAACTCGGACAGCCGAACACTGAAGCTTTCTTT; CDR3: CASKLGQPNTEAFF
J: TRBJ2-5; D: -; V: TRBV7-9; size: -; length: 14; DNA: TGTGCCAGCAGCTTAGTCGAGGGCCAAGAGACCCAGTACTTC; CDR3: CASSLVEGQETQYF
J: TRBJ2-5; D: -; V: TRBV30; size: -; length: 11; DNA: TGTGCCTGGAGATGGATTGAGTCCCAGTACTTC; CDR3: CAWRWIESQYF
J: TRBJ2-3; D: TRBD1; V: TRBV30; size: few; length: 14; DNA: TGTGCCTGGAGTGTAGGGACAGTCACAGATACGCAGTATTTT; CDR3: CAWSVGTVTDTQYF
J: TRBJ2-5; D: -; V: TRBV5-1; size: -; length: 14; DNA: TGCGCCAGCAGCTTGGATCAGCCCCGAGAGACCCAGTACTTC; CDR3: CASSLDQPRETQYF
J: TRBJ1-5; D: -; V: TRBV11-2; size: -; length: 18; DNA: TGTGCCAGCAGCCCAAGCGGAGGCCAGACATTTACCTATCAGCCCCAGCATTTT; CDR3: CASSPSGGQTFTYQPQHF
J: TRBJ1-2; D: -; V: TRBV7-2; size: -; length: 15; DNA: TGTGCCAGCACACTTGAGGTTGAAGCTAACTATGGCTACACCTTC; CDR3: CASTLEVEANYGYTF
J: TRBJ2-7; D: -; V: TRBV6-5; size: few; length: 14; DNA: TGTGCCAGCAGTTACTCGAGAGACCCCTACGAGCAGTACTTC; CDR3: CASSYSRDPYEQYF
J: TRBJ2-3; D: -; V: TRBV4-2; size: -; length: 15; DNA: TGTGCCAGCAGCCAAGATCGGACAGAAACAGATACGCAGTATTTT; CDR3: CASSQDRTETDTQYF
J: TRBJ2-7; D: TRBD2; V: TRBV30; size: -; length: 15; DNA: TGTGCCTGGAGGGGCCCGACTAGCGGATACTACGAGCAGTACTTC; CDR3: CAWRGPTSGYYEQYF
J: TRBJ2-4; D: -; V: TRBV29-1; size: few; length: 11; DNA: TGCAGCGTTGAGGAGGGAAACATTCAGTACTTC; CDR3: CSVEEGNIQYF
J: TRBJ2-5; D: -; V: TRBV7-2; size: many; length: 12; DNA: TGTGCCAGCAGCTTCCGCCAAGAGACCCAGTACTTC; CDR3: CASSFRQETQYF
J: TRBJ2-1; D: -; V: TRBV5-1; size: many; length: 15; DNA: TGCGCCAGCAGCTTGACGGCGGGACTCTACAATGAGCAGTTCTTC; CDR3: CASSLTAGLYNEQFF
J: TRBJ2-2; D: -; V: TRBV12-3/TRBV12-4; size: few; length: 13; DNA: TGTGCCAGCAGTTACCAGGAGGACGGGGAGCTGTTTTTT; CDR3: CASSYQEDGELFF
J: TRBJ2-1; D: -; V: TRBV20-1; size: -; length: 11; DNA: TGCAGTGCAAAACAGTACAATGAGCAGTTCTTC; CDR3: CSAKQYNEQFF
J: TRBJ2-7; D: -; V: TRBV5-1; size: -; length: 14; DNA: TGCGCCAGCAGCTTACGGGAGAGCTCCTACGAGCAGTACTTC; CDR3: CASSLRESSYEQYF
J: TRBJ2-1; D: TRBD2; V: TRBV10-3; size: -; length: 16; DNA: TGTGCCATCAGTGAGTTGGGACTAGCGGGAAACAATGAGCAGTTCTTC; CDR3: CAISELGLAGNNEQFF
J: TRBJ2-4; D: -; V: TRBV5-1; size: -; length: 15; DNA: TGCGCCAGCAGCTTGGACACTGTAGCCAAAAACATTCAGTACTTC; CDR3: CASSLDTVAKNIQYF
J: TRBJ1-4; D: -; V: TRBV6-1; size: -; length: 14; DNA: TGTGCCAGCACCGGACAGCGCCCTAATGAAAAACTGTTTTTT; CDR3: CASTGQRPNEKLFF
J: TRBJ2-1; D: TRBD2; V: TRBV7-6; size: many; length: 15; DNA: TGTGCCAGCAGCCCCAGCGGGGGGGTGCACAATGAGCAGTTCTTC; CDR3: CASSPSGGVHNEQFF
J: TRBJ2-7; D: -; V: TRBV28; size: few; length: 12; DNA: TGTGCCAGCAGTTCAAAGGGGTATGCGCAGTACTTC; CDR3: CASSSKGYAQYF
J: TRBJ2-7; D: -; V: TRBV4-2; size: -; length: 15; DNA: TGTGCCAGCAGCCAAGATGGGACGGTCTCCTACGAGCAGTACTTC; CDR3: CASSQDGTVSYEQYF
J: TRBJ2-2; D: -; V: TRBV7-6; size: -; length: 15; DNA: TGTGCCAGCAGCTTATTGTCAGGGGTCGGCGGGGAGCTGTTTTTT; CDR3: CASSLLSGVGGELFF
J: TRBJ2-7; D: -; V: TRBV28; size: many; length: 13; DNA: TGTGCCAGCAGTTTGGACAGCCGTTACGAGCAGTACTTC; CDR3: CASSLDSRYEQYF
J: TRBJ1-2; D: -; V: TRBV20-1; size: -; length: 14; DNA: TGCAGTGCTAGAGTTCCGGAGGGGATTTGGGGCTACACCTTC; CDR3: CSARVPEGIWGYTF
J: TRBJ2-4; D: -; V: TRBV14; size: -; length: 14; DNA: TGTGCCAGCAGCCAAGCCCAGATTAAAAACATTCAGTACTTC; CDR3: CASSQAQIKNIQYF
J: TRBJ2-1; D: -; V: TRBV12-3/TRBV12-4; size: -; length: 11; DNA: TGTGCCACCCTCGGTTACAATGAGCAGTTCTTC; CDR3: CATLGYNEQFF